A single sample is the source of the 13 T cell receptor beta chains below, sequenced in a study of identical twins. One entry per CDR3 protein, called by TCRdb with MiXCR from the 5' RACE reads. The sample shows approximately 210,000 distinct CDR3 sequences, around a tenth of them seen only once. Sequenced material: memory (CD45RO+) T cells sorted from blood. Receptors were obtained from a woman in her late teens or twenties in good health.

This clonotype was picked up many times. The chain is built from TRBV7-2 and TRBJ1-2; D is possibly TRBD1 (5 bases). CDR3 size: 12 residues. Trimming removed 3 bases at V and 7 bases at J, with 9 bases between. Germline CDR1 and CDR2: SGHTA and FQGNSA. The CDR3 region is CASSFQGFGYTF. The DNA for the CDR3 is TGTGCCAGCAGCTTTCAGGGTTTTGGCTACACCTTC.

The chain recombines TRBV5-1 with TRBJ2-3, with D perhaps being TRBD1 or TRBD2 (5 bases each). Germline CDR1 and CDR2: SGHRS and YFSETQ. The CDR3 has 15 residues. V dropped 2 bases and J dropped 0 bases, with 10 bases sitting between them. CDR3 sequence: CASSFLGTSTDTQYF. The DNA of the CDR3 is TGCGCCAGCAGCTTCCTAGGGACCAGCACAGATACGCAGTATTTT.

The gene calls are TRBV20-1 and TRBJ2-6; weak D call: TRBD2 (5 bases). The germline gives CDR1 DFQATT, CDR2 SNEGSKA (reference sequence). This CDR3 comprises 15 residues. Trimming removed 5 bases from V and 0 bases from J, with 11 bases in between. The CDR3 DNA follows: TGCAGTGCTCGGGGTTACACCTCTGGGGCCAACGTCCTGACTTTC. Protein product: CSARGYTSGANVLTF.

Many counts were recorded for this clonotype. The chain carries TRBV3-1 and TRBJ2-5; no clear D gene. Germline CDR1 LGHDT, CDR2 YNNKEL (reference sequence). The CDR3 is 15 amino acids. V lost 1 base, J lost 5 bases, and 14 bases lay in between. CDR3 region: CASSQGTTWAETQYF. The CDR3 nucleotides read TGTGCCAGCAGCCAAGGGACCACCTGGGCGGAGACCCAGTACTTC.

This clonotype was seen at least ten times. CDR3 sequence (DNA): TGTGCCAGCAGTTTTGGCGGAAACCCCACAGATACGCAGTATTTT. The encoded protein is CASSFGGNPTDTQYF. The chain combines TRBV12-3 or TRBV12-4 with TRBJ2-3; D gene unclear. Trimming removed 3 bases at V and 2 bases at J, with 12 bases between. CDR3 size: 15 residues.

The genes are TRBV19 and TRBJ2-5, with D possibly TRBD1 on 5 matching bases. The CDR3 is 14 residues long. Trimming removed 4 bases at V and 2 bases at J, with 11 bases between. Per the germline V gene, CDR1 is LNHDA and CDR2 is SQIVND (reference sequence). Here the CDR3 DNA reads TGTGCCAGTAGTAAGGACACAAGTCAAGAGACCCAGTACTTC. It translates to CASSKDTSQETQYF.

This clonotype was detected ten times or more. The chain carries TRBV20-1 and TRBJ1-3; no firm D call. With 0 bases removed from V and 1 base from J, the gap between germline ends came to 7 bases. Looked up from germline, CDR1 is DFQATT and CDR2 is SNEGSKA (reference sequence). The CDR3 runs 14 residues. CDR3 loop: CSARDPGSGNTIYF. The DNA of the CDR3 is TGCAGTGCTAGAGATCCGGGATCTGGAAACACCATATATTTT.

This clonotype was picked up a small number of times. This chain connects TRBV6-1 to TRBJ2-5; 9 bases are shared with TRBD2. Germline CDR1 MNHNS, CDR2 SASEGT. The CDR3 loop spans 14 amino acids. V shed 8 bases, J shed 6 bases, and the junction held 10 bases outside the gene matches. CDR3: CASGSSGVPQTQYF. The CDR3 bases are TGTGCCAGCGGATCTAGCGGGGTGCCCCAGACCCAGTACTTC.

Only a few counts were recorded for this clonotype. The CDR3 is CASIGQFLRPYGYTF. CDR3 DNA: TGTGCCAGCATTGGACAGTTTTTAAGACCTTATGGCTACACCTTC. The V and J genes are TRBV2 and TRBJ1-2; TRBD1 is a possible D gene (6 bases). Between the trimmed V and J ends, which lost 7 bases and 5 bases, there was a span of 20 bases. The CDR3 length is 15 residues. Germline V lookup: CDR1 SNHLY, CDR2 FYNNEI.

This clonotype was detected only a few times. Germline and junction disagree at one end, which may indicate a read error. The chain recombines TRBV28 with TRBJ1-1; D unresolved. Germline V lookup: CDR1 MDHEN, CDR2 SYDVKM. The CDR3 runs 12 residues. CDR3 residues: CASSSLHTEAFF. In DNA, the CDR3 is TGTGCCAGCAGCTCCTTACACACTGAAGCCTTCTTT.

This clonotype turned up a few times. This chain joins TRBV30 and TRBJ2-5, with TRBD2 identical over 8 bases. The junction had 12 bases not matched to a gene; V was cut back by 5 bases and J by 4 bases. From germline, CDR1 is GTSNPN and CDR2 SVGIG (reference sequence). This CDR3 region has 15 residues. The chain's CDR3 is CAWGGSGRVGETQYF. The CDR3 nucleotides read TGTGCCTGGGGGGGTTCCGGGAGGGTGGGAGAGACCCAGTACTTC.

This chain links TRBV11-2 with TRBJ1-4; D gene unclear. This CDR3 has 15 residues. The germline gives CDR1 SGHAT, CDR2 FQNNGV. Trimming cost V 0 bases and J 0 bases, with 5 bases left between them. The CDR3 DNA follows: TGTGCCAGCAGCTTAGAGGTCGCAACTAATGAAAAACTGTTTTTT. As protein: CASSLEVATNEKLFF.

This clonotype showed up many times. This rearrangement joins TRBV6-1 to TRBJ2-3; D unclear. CDR1 and CDR2 (germline): MNHNS, SASEGT. The V end lost 10 bases, the J end lost 0 bases, and 17 bases lay between the germline ends. The CDR3 runs to 15 residues. CDR3 DNA sequence: TGTGCCACCCTACCCGCCGGCGTTAGCACAGATACGCAGTATTTT. Translation: CATLPAGVSTDTQYF.